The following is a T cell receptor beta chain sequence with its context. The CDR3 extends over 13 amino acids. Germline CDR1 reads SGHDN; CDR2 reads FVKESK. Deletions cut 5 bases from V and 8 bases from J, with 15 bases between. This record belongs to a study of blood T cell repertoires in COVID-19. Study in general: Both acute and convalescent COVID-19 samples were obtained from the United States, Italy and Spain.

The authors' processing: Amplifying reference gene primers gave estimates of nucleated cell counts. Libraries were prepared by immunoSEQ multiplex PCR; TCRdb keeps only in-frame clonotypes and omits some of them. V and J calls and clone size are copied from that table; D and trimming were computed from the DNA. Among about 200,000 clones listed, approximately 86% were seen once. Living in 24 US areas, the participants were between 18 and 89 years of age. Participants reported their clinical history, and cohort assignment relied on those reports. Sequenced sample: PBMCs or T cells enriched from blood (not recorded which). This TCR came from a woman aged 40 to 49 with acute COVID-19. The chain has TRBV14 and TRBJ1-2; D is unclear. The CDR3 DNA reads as TGTGCCAGCAGCGACAAAGGCGTGGTGGGCTACACCTTC. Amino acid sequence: CASSDKGVVGYTF. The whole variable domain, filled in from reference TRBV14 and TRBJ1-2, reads EAGVTQFPSHSVIEKGQTVTLRCDPISGHDNLYWYRRVMGKEIKFLLHFVKESKQDESGMPNNRFLAERTGGTYSTLKVQPAELEDSGVYFCASSDKGVVGYTFGSGTRLTVV.